The 17 T cell receptor beta chains below all came from one sample that was sequenced in a study of T cells after yellow fever vaccination. MiXCR, applied by TCRdb to the 5' RACE reads, yields one record per CDR3 protein. Counted here are some 550,000 distinct CDR3 sequences, less than 20% occurring once; the ten biggest clones make up 13% to 15%. This specimen was PBMCs, taken 15 days after the yellow fever booster vaccination. These receptors were collected from a man aged 25-45 years who received the YFV17D yellow fever vaccine.

Only a few counts were recorded for this clonotype. The V call is TRBV29-1, the J call TRBJ2-2; perhaps TRBD1 as D (6 bases). CDR1 SQVTM and CDR2 ANQGSEA come from the germline V gene. CDR3 length: 16 amino acids. V was clipped by 6 bases and J by 4 bases, with 21 bases between them. The CDR3 spells CSVPLPPGESTGELFF. CDR3 sequence (DNA): TGCAGCGTCCCACTACCCCCAGGGGAATCCACCGGGGAGCTGTTTTTT.

This clonotype was seen a handful of times. The chain recombines TRBV4-2 with TRBJ2-3, with 10 positions matching TRBD2. This CDR3 is built from 17 residues. J lost 2 bases, V lost 0 bases, and 5 bases had no gene match. Germline CDR1 is LGHNA and CDR2 is YNFKEQ. The CDR3 region is CASSQEPLAGATDTQYF. The CDR3 DNA follows: TGTGCCAGCAGCCAAGAACCGCTAGCGGGAGCCACAGATACGCAGTATTTT.

This clonotype showed up just a few times. This chain connects TRBV10-3 to TRBJ1-4; no reliable D call. Germline lookup yields CDR1 ENHRY and CDR2 SYGVKD. The CDR3 has 15 amino acids. V gave up 3 bases and J gave up 0 bases, with 8 bases separating them. CDR3 sequence: CAISEEGSTNEKLFF. Here the CDR3 DNA reads TGTGCCATCAGTGAAGAAGGCTCAACTAATGAAAAACTGTTTTTT.

This clonotype occurred a few times. The chain couples TRBV27 to TRBJ2-7; 12 bases line up with TRBD2. Trimming removed 2 bases from V and 4 bases from J; junction bases left unmatched: 6. CDR3 length equals 16 residues. Germline V lookup: CDR1 MNHEY, CDR2 SMNVEV (reference sequence). The CDR3 spells CASSLEGTSGYYEQYF. CDR3 DNA sequence: TGTGCCAGCAGTTTAGAAGGGACTAGCGGGTATTACGAGCAGTACTTC.

This clonotype appeared a few times. This chain uses TRBV6-1 with TRBJ2-2; the D gene is possibly TRBD2 (5 bases). V gave up 5 bases and J gave up 2 bases, with 15 bases separating them. This CDR3 region has 16 residues. Germline V CDR1 and CDR2: MNHNS, SASEGT. CDR3 sequence: CASSPSVGINTGELFF. CDR3 nucleotide sequence: TGTGCCAGCAGTCCATCCGTCGGGATTAACACCGGGGAGCTGTTTTTT.

This chain links TRBV7-6 with TRBJ2-1; D is uncertain. The CDR3 length is 15 residues. CDR1 is SGHVS and CDR2 is FNYEAQ in the germline V gene. V was clipped by 1 base and J by 6 bases, with 13 bases between them. The CDR3 loop reads CASSLGAILGNEQFF. CDR3 sequence (DNA): TGTGCCAGCAGCTTAGGGGCTATCCTAGGCAATGAGCAGTTCTTC.

The V and J genes are TRBV10-3 and TRBJ1-1; TRBD1 matches 7 bases. V gave up 11 bases and J gave up 3 bases; unmatched junction bases: 12. The CDR3 is made up of 14 amino acids. The germline gives CDR1 ENHRY, CDR2 SYGVKD. The chain's CDR3 is CASALDREYTEAFF. The CDR3 nucleotides read TGTGCCTCCGCTCTCGACAGGGAGTACACTGAAGCTTTCTTT.

The chain has TRBV9 and TRBJ2-3; 9 bases fit TRBD2. There are 15 residues in the CDR3. In germline, CDR1 is SGDLS, CDR2 YYNGEE. J lost 5 bases, V lost 0 bases, and 4 bases had no gene match. The CDR3 spells CASSVGGGERDTQYF. In DNA, the CDR3 is TGTGCCAGCAGCGTAGGCGGGGGGGAGCGAGATACGCAGTATTTT.

The V gene is TRBV20-1, the J gene TRBJ2-7, with D maybe TRBD1 (6 bases). V lost 1 base, J lost 2 bases, and 12 bases lay in between. The CDR3 covers 14 residues. CDR1 is DFQATT, CDR2 SNEGSKA, per germline (reference sequence). The CDR3: CSARGTGRTYEQYF. The CDR3 nucleotides are TGCAGTGCTAGAGGTACAGGGCGAACCTACGAGCAGTACTTC.

For this clonotype: Compared with germline, one end of the junction differs, possibly owing to a read error. The chain recombines TRBV12-3 or TRBV12-4 with TRBJ1-2, with D possibly TRBD1 on 5 matching bases. The CDR3 is made up of 10 amino acids. The CDR3 spells CASSLTVTSF. In DNA, the CDR3 is TGTGCCAGCAGCCTGACAGTGACCTCTTTC.

This clonotype was picked up a small number of times. The chain has TRBV7-6 and TRBJ2-3; 12 nucleotides agree with TRBD2. Per germline, CDR1 SGHVS and CDR2 FNYEAQ. After removal of 2 bases from V and 1 base from J, the junction contained 7 bases not matched to a gene. The CDR3 is 18 residues long. This CDR3 reads CASSLRLAGDTGTDTQYF. CDR3 nucleotides: TGTGCCAGCAGCTTAAGACTAGCGGGAGATACGGGCACAGATACGCAGTATTTT.

The chain joins TRBV20-1 to TRBJ2-3; 7 positions match TRBD2. Looked up from germline, CDR1 is DFQATT and CDR2 is SNEGSKA (reference sequence). The CDR3 is made up of 15 amino acids. The V and J ends lost 5 bases and 0 bases, in that order; junction bases with no gene match: 8. The CDR3 bases are TGCAGTGCTGTACGGGGTAGCGGGAGCACAGATACGCAGTATTTT. As protein: CSAVRGSGSTDTQYF.

The chain is built from TRBV11-1 and TRBJ2-1; tentative D call: TRBD2 (6 bases). The CDR3 has 19 residues. Germline V CDR1 and CDR2: SGHAT, FQDESV (reference sequence). Trimming removed 6 bases from V and 4 bases from J, with 28 bases in between. DNA for the CDR3: TGTGCCAGCAGACTTAGCGAGAGGAGTCGGGGGTGGATTTACAATGAGCAGTTCTTC. It codes for CASRLSERSRGWIYNEQFF.

This clonotype was picked up a small number of times. This chain joins TRBV20-1 and TRBJ2-3, with 13 bases fitting TRBD2. Trimming took 4 bases from V and 9 from J; bases not matched to a gene: 7. CDR3 length: 14 residues. Germline lookup yields CDR1 DFQATT and CDR2 SNEGSKA (reference sequence). The CDR3 sequence is CSATGTSGADTQYF. The CDR3 coding sequence is TGCAGTGCTACCGGGACTAGCGGGGCCGACACGCAGTATTTT.

J is TRBJ2-7 and V is TRBV19, with D possibly being TRBD2 (5 bases). Germline loops: CDR1 LNHDA, CDR2 SQIVND (reference sequence). V was clipped by 3 bases and J by 1 base, with 7 bases between them. The CDR3 contains 13 residues. The CDR3 region has the DNA TGTGCCAGTAGTATTAGCGATTCCTACGAGCAGTACTTC. Residues: CASSISDSYEQYF. The full variable domain, with the rest looked up from reference TRBV19 and TRBJ2-7, is DGGITQSPKYLFRKEGQNVTLSCEQNLNHDAMYWYRQDPGQGLRLIYYSQIVNDFQKGDIAEGYSVSREKKESFPLTVTSAQKNPTAFYLCASSISDSYEQYFGPGTRLTVT.

This clonotype was seen a few times. The genes are TRBV20-1 and TRBJ2-6; D uncertain. Trimming took off 5 bases at V and 0 bases at J, with 11 bases between the two ends. This CDR3 is built from 15 residues. Germline CDR1 DFQATT, CDR2 SNEGSKA (reference sequence). The CDR3 is CSASPGNSGANVLTF. The CDR3 DNA sequence: TGCAGTGCTTCCCCAGGTAACTCTGGGGCCAACGTCCTGACTTTC.

This clonotype was observed a few times. The V and J genes are TRBV28 and TRBJ1-2, with D unresolved. V gave up 7 bases and J gave up 4 bases, with 25 bases separating them. CDR1 is MDHEN, CDR2 SYDVKM, per germline. The CDR3 covers 17 residues. CDR3 amino acids: CASTVWTLKPLGYGYTF. CDR3 DNA: TGTGCCAGCACCGTGTGGACTCTCAAACCCCTGGGCTATGGCTACACCTTC.